A single sample gave rise to the 15 T cell receptor beta chains below, sequenced in a study of regulatory T cells in long-lasting Graves disease. Time point reported: newly diagnosed GD, antithyroid drugs for less than 3 months. TCR sequences were obtained from RNA taken from PBMCs. HTBI primers from iRepertoire and Arm-PCR of CDR3 regions yielded the TCR beta libraries. TCRdb re-analysed the multiplex PCR reads in MiXCR, keeping a single row per CDR3 protein. Here the sample spans hundreds of thousands of distinct CDR3 sequences, around 16% being singletons. The sequencing used peripheral blood mononuclear cells (PBMCs), collected at new diagnosis, from a patient treated with antithyroid drugs. The origin of the receptors is a female donor with Graves disease.

This clonotype was detected many times. This chain links TRBV6-1 with TRBJ1-6; no reliable D call. Germline CDR1 is MNHNS and CDR2 is SASEGT. The CDR3 is made up of 12 amino acids. Trimming stripped 1 base from V and 11 bases from J, with 6 bases between. The CDR3 region has the DNA TGTGCCAGCAGTGAAGGAGAGCCACCCCTCCACTTT. Translation: CASSEGEPPLHF.

The sample holds many counts of this clonotype. The chain recombines TRBV29-1 with TRBJ2-7; the match to TRBD1 covers 7 bases. CDR1 is SQVTM and CDR2 is ANQGSEA in the germline V gene. V trimming: 1 base; J trimming: 4 bases; junction bases outside the gene matches: 4. The CDR3 loop spans 13 amino acids. In nucleotides, the CDR3 is TGCAGCGTTGAAGGGGACAGATTTTACGAGCAGTACTTC. The encoded protein is CSVEGDRFYEQYF.

This clonotype appeared a few times. The chain is built from TRBV10-3 and TRBJ2-1, with 7 bases that match TRBD2. The V gene's germline CDR1 is ENHRY and CDR2 SYGVKD. Germline trimming cut 2 bases from V and 2 bases from J; bases unmatched to any gene: 9. CDR3 length equals 17 residues. The CDR3 DNA follows: TGTGCCATCAGTGAGCCCCCCGGCGGGAGCCCCTACAATGAGCAGTTCTTC. It specifies CAISEPPGGSPYNEQFF.

This clonotype was detected a few times. The chain recombines TRBV15 with TRBJ1-6, with D uncertain. Trimming shortened V by 0 bases and J by 5 bases, and 5 bases separated the two germline ends. The CDR3 has 14 residues. Germline V lookup: CDR1 LNHNV, CDR2 YYDKDF (reference sequence). Here the CDR3 reads CATSRDRDNSPLHF. CDR3 bases: TGTGCCACCAGCAGAGATCGAGATAATTCACCCCTCCACTTT.

The chain joins TRBV4-2 to TRBJ2-6, with D maybe TRBD1 (5 bases). V gave up 0 bases and J gave up 1 base, with 13 bases separating them. Germline lookup yields CDR1 LGHNA and CDR2 YNFKEQ. CDR3 length: 18 residues. The CDR3 is CASSQDRVGTSGANVLTF. The CDR3 DNA reads as TGTGCCAGCAGCCAAGACAGGGTGGGAACGTCTGGGGCCAACGTCCTGACTTTC.

This clonotype was recorded many times. The chain uses TRBV27 and TRBJ1-1; no reliable D call. The CDR3 contains 13 residues. The germline V gene encodes CDR1 MNHEY and CDR2 SMNVEV (reference sequence). Trimming pared 5 bases from V and 7 bases from J, leaving 14 bases between. CDR3 DNA sequence: TGTGCCAGCAGTCCGCGCGTAACTAGTGAAGCTTTCTTT. It is translated as CASSPRVTSEAFF.

V usage is TRBV7-9 and J usage is TRBJ2-1, with TRBD2 identical over 13 bases. Germline CDR1 and CDR2: SEHNR and FQNEAQ (reference sequence). The CDR3 runs 16 residues. V shed 3 bases and J 5 bases; nucleotides not matched to a gene: 4. In DNA, the CDR3 is TGTGCCAGCAGCTTGCGGACTAGCGGGAGTAACAATGAGCAGTTCTTC. Translation gives CASSLRTSGSNNEQFF.

In this sample, this clonotype turned up many times. The CDR3 sequence: CASSFGQGQYNEQFF. The DNA of the CDR3 is TGTGCCAGCAGCTTCGGACAGGGCCAATACAATGAGCAGTTCTTC. The V gene is TRBV5-8, the J gene TRBJ2-1; 8 nucleotides line up with TRBD1. This CDR3 spans 15 amino acids. CDR1 is SGHTS and CDR2 is YDEGEE in the germline V gene. The V and J ends lost 2 bases and 4 bases, in that order; junction bases with no gene match: 5.

This clonotype was recorded a few times. This chain links TRBV7-2 with TRBJ1-2, with D uncertain. In germline, CDR1 is SGHTA, CDR2 FQGNSA. The V gene lost 7 bases and the J gene lost 5 bases, with 20 bases spanning the gap. The CDR3 is made up of 15 amino acids. This CDR3 is CASIQTPGETYGYTF. CDR3 nucleotides: TGTGCCAGCATCCAGACTCCGGGAGAGACTTATGGCTACACCTTC.

Many counts were recorded for this clonotype. The J gene is TRBJ2-1, the V gene TRBV29-1; D is unclear. The germline V gene encodes CDR1 SQVTM and CDR2 ANQGSEA. The V end lost 3 bases, the J end lost 4 bases, and 4 bases lay between the germline ends. CDR3 length: 11 residues. CDR3 in amino acids: CSVEEYNEQFF. CDR3 DNA sequence: TGCAGCGTTGAGGAGTACAATGAGCAGTTCTTC.

This clonotype was picked up a small number of times. The gene calls are TRBV20-1 and TRBJ2-1; 12 nucleotides agree with TRBD2. Looked up from germline, CDR1 is DFQATT and CDR2 is SNEGSKA (reference sequence). CDR3 size: 15 residues. The V and J ends lost 1 base and 8 bases, in that order; junction bases with no gene match: 6. The CDR3 bases are TGCAGTGCTAGAGCGACTAGCGGGAGTGGGGATGAGCAGTTCTTC. Translating gives CSARATSGSGDEQFF.

There are many counts of this clonotype. This chain connects TRBV5-8 to TRBJ2-1; D gene uncertain. Germline CDR1 and CDR2: SGHTS and YDEGEE. V was pared by 0 bases and J by 8 bases, with 9 bases between. The CDR3 is 13 residues long. The CDR3 spells CASSLASQDEQFF. Here the CDR3 DNA reads TGTGCCAGCAGCTTGGCCTCTCAAGATGAGCAGTTCTTC.

There are a few counts of this clonotype. It may be a read error: a sequence one base away is much more abundant. The chain is built from TRBV11-2 and TRBJ2-3; weak D call: TRBD1 (7 bases). CDR1 and CDR2 from the germline V gene are SGHAT and FQNNGV. The CDR3 runs 14 residues. CDR3 in amino acids: CASSRTGEAETQSF. CDR3 nucleotide sequence: TGTGCCAGCAGCCGTACAGGGGAGGCAGAGACCCAGTCCTTC. The complete variable domain, with remaining parts taken from reference TRBV11-2 and TRBJ2-3, reads EAGVAQSPRYKIIEKRQSVAFWCNPISGHATLYWYQQILGQGPKLLIQFQNNGVVDDSQLPKDRFSAERLKGVDSTLKIQPAKLEDSAVYLCASSRTGEAETQSFGPGTRLTVL.

This clonotype showed up many times. This chain joins TRBV12-3 or TRBV12-4 and TRBJ1-5; 10 bases align to TRBD1. CDR3 length: 14 amino acids. The trim removed 6 bases at V and 5 bases at J, leaving 4 bases unmatched. The CDR3 coding sequence is TGTGCCAGCAGGGAAGGACAGGGGGATCAGCCCCAGCATTTT. Protein product: CASREGQGDQPQHF.

This clonotype has ten or more counts. The chain joins TRBV12-3 or TRBV12-4 to TRBJ1-6, with D possibly matching TRBD1 (5 bases). Trimming removed 5 bases at V and 7 bases at J, with 15 bases between. The CDR3 runs to 15 residues. CDR3 coding DNA: TGTGCCAGCAGTCCACTTGGGGCGTGGAATTCACCCCTCCACTTT. It translates to CASSPLGAWNSPLHF.